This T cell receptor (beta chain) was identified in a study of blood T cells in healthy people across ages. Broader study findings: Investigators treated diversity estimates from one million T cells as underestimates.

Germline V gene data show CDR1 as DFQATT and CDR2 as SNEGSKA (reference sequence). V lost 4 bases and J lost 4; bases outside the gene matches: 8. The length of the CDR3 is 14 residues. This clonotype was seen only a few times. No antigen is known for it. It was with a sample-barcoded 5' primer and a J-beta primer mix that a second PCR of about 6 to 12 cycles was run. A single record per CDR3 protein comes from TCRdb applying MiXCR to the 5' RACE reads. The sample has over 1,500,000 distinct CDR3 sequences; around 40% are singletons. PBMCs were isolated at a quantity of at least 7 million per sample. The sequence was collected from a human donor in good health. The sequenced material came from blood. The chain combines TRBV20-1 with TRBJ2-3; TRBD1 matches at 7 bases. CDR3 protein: CSAKKGAYADTQYF. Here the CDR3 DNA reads TGCAGTGCTAAGAAGGGGGCTTACGCAGATACGCAGTATTTT.